These 21 T cell receptor beta chains originate from one sample sequenced in a study of T cell repertoires in cytomegalovirus infection. TCRdb used MiXCR to reprocess the reads, holding one entry per CDR3 protein. The data contain approximately 180,000 distinct CDR3 sequences, 8% to 10% of them singletons. Sequenced input: PBMCs. The receptors come from a human donor in good health (CMV status not recorded). Some clones in this sample may be carry-over from other donors' samples.

This clonotype showed up many times. This chain uses TRBV20-1 with TRBJ2-2; TRBD2 matches at 10 bases. Germline CDR1 reads DFQATT; CDR2 reads SNEGSKA (reference sequence). The CDR3 is 16 residues long. After removal of 1 base from V and 5 bases from J, the junction contained 7 bases not matched to a gene. The DNA for the CDR3 is TGCAGTGCTAGAGGACCGGGACTAGCGAGAACCGGGGAGCTGTTTTTT. Protein sequence: CSARGPGLARTGELFF.

This chain joins TRBV20-1 and TRBJ2-6; no definite D call. The V gene's germline CDR1 is DFQATT and CDR2 SNEGSKA (reference sequence). CDR3 length: 10 amino acids. V was cut by 5 bases and J by 4 bases, with 0 bases left in between. The CDR3 sequence: CSAGANVLTF. The CDR3 nucleotides read TGCAGTGCTGGGGCCAACGTCCTGACTTTC.

This clonotype was counted only a few times. The chain has TRBV30 and TRBJ1-1; D is undetermined. Germline-derived CDR1 and CDR2 are GTSNPN and SVGIG (reference sequence). This CDR3 is built from 11 residues. Trimming took 6 bases from V and 0 from J, leaving 5 bases between them. The CDR3 spells CACILNTEAFF. CDR3 bases: TGTGCCTGCATTCTGAACACTGAAGCTTTCTTT. The full variable domain, completed using reference TRBV30 and TRBJ1-1, is SQTIHQWPATLVQPVGSPLSLECTVEGTSNPNLYWYRQAAGRGLQLLFYSVGIGQISSEVPQNLSASRPQDRQFILSSKKLLLSDSGFYLCACILNTEAFFGQGTRLTVV.

In its sample, this clonotype was seen many times. The rearrangement links TRBV5-1 to TRBJ1-3; 9 bases fit TRBD1. From germline, CDR1 is SGHRS and CDR2 YFSETQ. The J segment lost 3 bases and the V segment lost 1 base, leaving 8 bases of the junction unmatched. The CDR3 length is 17 residues. CDR3 coding DNA: TGCGCCAGCAGCTTGAATGCGGGACAGGGAAGTGGAAACACCATATATTTT. This translates into CASSLNAGQGSGNTIYF.

Many counts were recorded for this clonotype. J is TRBJ1-1 and V is TRBV27, with D unclear. In germline, CDR1 is MNHEY, CDR2 SMNVEV (reference sequence). V lost 4 bases and J lost 1, with 7 bases in between. This CDR3 has 13 amino acids. The CDR3, as DNA: TGTGCCAGCAGTTCGACGAGGAACACTGAAGCTTTCTTT. It codes for CASSSTRNTEAFF.

In this sample, this clonotype turned up many times. V and J are TRBV7-2 and TRBJ2-1; D is ambiguous. This CDR3 has 13 amino acids. The germline V gene has CDR1 SGHTA and CDR2 FQGNSA. V lost 1 base to trimming and J lost 6 bases, with 7 bases between them. The CDR3 DNA sequence: TGTGCCAGCAGCTTAGGTAATAGCAATGAGCAGTTCTTC. This sequence encodes CASSLGNSNEQFF. The full variable domain, rest sourced from reference TRBV7-2 and TRBJ2-1, is GAGVSQSPSNKVTEKGKDVELRCDPISGHTALYWYRQSLGQGLEFLIYFQGNSAPDKSGLPSDRFSAERTGGSVSTLTIQRTQQEDSAVYLCASSLGNSNEQFFGPGTRLTVL.

This clonotype was seen at least ten times. This chain links TRBV15 with TRBJ1-5; 7 nucleotides align to TRBD1. CDR3 size: 14 residues. V trimming: 8 bases; J trimming: 1 base; junction bases outside the gene matches: 5. Germline CDR1 reads LNHNV; CDR2 reads YYDKDF (reference sequence). The CDR3 coding sequence is TGTGCCACCCGGGACAGACCAAGCAATCAGCCCCAGCATTTT. Encoded protein: CATRDRPSNQPQHF.

Details on this clonotype: This may be a read error: a much more frequent sequence differs by one nucleotide. This chain links TRBV12-3 or TRBV12-4 with TRBJ1-3, with D unclear. Trimming shortened V by 5 bases and J by 2 bases, and 10 bases separated the two germline ends. This CDR3 is 14 amino acids long. CDR3 DNA: TGTGCCAGCAGTCCTCCTTCTACTGGAAACACCATATATTTT. As protein: CASSPPSTGNTIYF.

This clonotype appeared many times. The rearrangement uses TRBV12-3 or TRBV12-4 and TRBJ2-7, with D maybe TRBD1 (5 bases). V shed 6 bases and J shed 4 bases, with 10 bases lying between them. The CDR3 runs 12 residues. CDR3 amino acids: CASRGVRYEQYF. CDR3 DNA: TGTGCCAGCAGAGGGGTCCGGTACGAGCAGTACTTC.

This clonotype was recorded many times. This chain connects TRBV7-2 to TRBJ2-3; D gene unclear. V was pared by 4 bases and J by 1 base, with 12 bases between. Germline CDR1 SGHTA, CDR2 FQGNSA. The CDR3 covers 15 residues. The CDR3 DNA reads TGTGCCAGCAGCTCGTTAGCTTACCGCACAGATACGCAGTATTTT. This encodes CASSSLAYRTDTQYF. Full variable domain (rest looked up from reference TRBV7-2 and TRBJ2-3): GAGVSQSPSNKVTEKGKDVELRCDPISGHTALYWYRQSLGQGLEFLIYFQGNSAPDKSGLPSDRFSAERTGGSVSTLTIQRTQQEDSAVYLCASSSLAYRTDTQYFGPGTRLTVL.

This clonotype showed up many times. This rearrangement joins TRBV2 to TRBJ2-1; 11 bases agree with TRBD2. V was clipped by 4 bases and J by 8 bases; unmatched bases: 10. The CDR3 is 16 amino acids. Germline-derived CDR1 and CDR2 are SNHLY and FYNNEI. The CDR3, as DNA: TGTGCCAGCAGTGCAAATAGCGGGAGGGCGAGGGATGAGCAGTTCTTC. Its translation: CASSANSGRARDEQFF.

Ten or more counts support this clonotype. This chain joins TRBV11-2 and TRBJ2-2; TRBD1 aligns across 8 bases. This CDR3 contains 16 residues. The junction had 12 bases not matched to a gene; V was cut back by 6 bases and J by 6 bases. CDR1 is SGHAT, CDR2 FQNNGV, per germline. CDR3 sequence (DNA): TGTGCCAGCAGGGACCACAGGGGGAAACTGGCCGGGGAGCTGTTTTTT. This gives the protein CASRDHRGKLAGELFF.

This clonotype was picked up many times. This sequence joins TRBV7-2 and TRBJ2-7; TRBD2 aligns across 11 bases. This CDR3 has 15 amino acids. V was clipped by 5 bases and J by 6 bases; unmatched bases: 9. Per germline, CDR1 SGHTA and CDR2 FQGNSA. CDR3 loop: CASSPSALAGGEQYF. For the CDR3, the DNA is TGTGCCAGCAGCCCCTCTGCTCTAGCGGGGGGCGAGCAGTACTTC.

A note on this clonotype: A clone one base away is much larger, so this may be a read error. CDR3 loop: CASSLARASGYGATQYF. The DNA for the CDR3 is TGTGCCAGCAGCTTAGCGCGGGCTAGCGGGTATGGGGCTACGCAGTATTTT. V is TRBV7-9 and J is TRBJ2-3, with 8 bases identical to TRBD2. V trimming: 0 bases; J trimming: 8 bases; junction bases outside the gene matches: 13. CDR1 is SEHNR and CDR2 is FQNEAQ in the germline V gene (reference sequence). The length of the CDR3 is 17 residues.

This clonotype was picked up many times. This chain connects TRBV4-2 to TRBJ1-2, with a tentative D call TRBD1 (5 bases). V lost 0 bases, J lost 4 bases, and 24 bases lay in between. CDR1 LGHNA and CDR2 YNFKEQ come from the germline V gene. The CDR3 runs to 19 residues. The CDR3 here is CASSQDLQGTGGLPYGYTF. CDR3 coding DNA: TGTGCCAGCAGCCAAGATCTTCAGGGAACGGGCGGGCTTCCCTATGGCTACACCTTC.

This clonotype was counted ten times or more. This sequence joins TRBV29-1 and TRBJ1-2; 9 bases map to TRBD1. Germline V gene lookup returns CDR1 SQVTM and CDR2 ANQGSEA. V was clipped by 6 bases and J by 3 bases; unmatched bases: 5. The CDR3 runs to 13 residues. As DNA, the CDR3 is TGCAGCGTGGCAGGGGACAGGGACTATGGCTACACCTTC. Its protein product is CSVAGDRDYGYTF.

The chain joins TRBV30 to TRBJ1-2; 8 bases match TRBD1. With 3 bases clipped from V and 8 bases from J, the junction kept 5 bases outside the gene matches. Germline CDR1 and CDR2: GTSNPN and SVGIG (reference sequence). The CDR3 runs to 12 residues. The CDR3 nucleotides are TGTGCCTGGAGGATGGACAGGGACGGCTACACCTTC. It encodes CAWRMDRDGYTF.

This clonotype has a count of ten or more. The V and J genes are TRBV6-6 and TRBJ1-5, with TRBD1 as a possible D gene (5 bases). Trimming removed 6 bases from V and 5 bases from J, with 11 bases in between. Germline CDR1 MNHNY, CDR2 SVGAGI (reference sequence). This CDR3 contains 13 residues. The CDR3 DNA follows: TGTGCCAGCAGAGAGGGGTGGGATCAGCCCCAGCATTTT. It specifies CASREGWDQPQHF.

This clonotype was recorded a few times. The chain joins TRBV7-9 to TRBJ2-7; 10 positions match TRBD1. CDR1 is SEHNR, CDR2 FQNEAQ, per germline (reference sequence). V lost 6 bases, J lost 2 bases, and 4 bases stayed unmatched. The CDR3 covers 14 residues. The CDR3 DNA reads TGTGCCAGCAGTAAGGGACAGGGGCCCTACGAGCAGTACTTC. Protein: CASSKGQGPYEQYF.

This clonotype was seen only a few times. The J gene is TRBJ2-1, the V gene TRBV20-1; the D gene is possibly TRBD1 (5 bases). Trimming stripped 1 base from V and 6 bases from J, with 7 bases between. This CDR3 spans 12 amino acids. Germline CDR1 and CDR2: DFQATT and SNEGSKA (reference sequence). CDR3 region: CSARVRGNEQFF. In DNA, the CDR3 is TGCAGTGCTAGAGTTAGGGGCAATGAGCAGTTCTTC.

In this sample, this clonotype turned up many times. This chain links TRBV10-3 with TRBJ2-1; D call uncertain. Germline V gene sequence: CDR1 ENHRY, CDR2 SYGVKD. The CDR3 consists of 12 residues. The V and J ends lost 2 bases and 12 bases respectively, with 11 bases between them. The CDR3 nucleotides read TGTGCCATCAGTGAGGGGTCCGGTGGGCAGTTCTTC. Translation: CAISEGSGGQFF.